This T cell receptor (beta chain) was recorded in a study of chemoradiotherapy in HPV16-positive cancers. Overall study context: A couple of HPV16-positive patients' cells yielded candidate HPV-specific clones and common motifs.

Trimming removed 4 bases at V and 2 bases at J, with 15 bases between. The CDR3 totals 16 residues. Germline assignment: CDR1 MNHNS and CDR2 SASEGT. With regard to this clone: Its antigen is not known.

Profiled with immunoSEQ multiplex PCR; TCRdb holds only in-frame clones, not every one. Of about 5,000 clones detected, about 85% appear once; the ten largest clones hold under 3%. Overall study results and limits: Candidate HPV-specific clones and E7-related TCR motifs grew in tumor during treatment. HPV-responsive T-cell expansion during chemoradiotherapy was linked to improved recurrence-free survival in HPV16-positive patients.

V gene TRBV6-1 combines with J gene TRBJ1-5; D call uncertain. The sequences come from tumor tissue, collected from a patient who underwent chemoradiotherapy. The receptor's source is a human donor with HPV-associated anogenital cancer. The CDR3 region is CASSGLRVGGNQPQHF. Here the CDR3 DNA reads TGTGCCAGCAGTGGCCTAAGGGTCGGTGGCAATCAGCCCCAGCATTTT.